The 2 T cell receptor beta chains given below trace back to one sample, sequenced in a study of vaccination effects on CD4 cells after COVID-19. No antigens are known for them. Culturing for 9 to 10 days preceded CD4+ T cell isolation. Assay: immunoSEQ multiplex PCR; the TCRdb copy retains only in-frame clones and omits some. The table lists around 35,000 clones, 65% to 75% of them singletons. Sequencing was performed on CD4+ T cells from PBMCs cultured without peptide, taken before COVID-19 vaccination. These receptors were obtained from a human donor who received a COVID-19 vaccine.

The chain joins TRBV6-5 to TRBJ2-2, with TRBD1 identical over 7 bases. This CDR3 region has 16 residues. Germline lookup yields CDR1 MNHEY and CDR2 SVGAGI. Trimming cost V 0 bases and J 7 bases; bases outside gene matches: 8. CDR3: CASSYSTGSGGGELFF. CDR3 sequence (DNA): TGTGCCAGCAGTTACTCGACAGGGTCGGGTGGCGGGGAGCTGTTTTTT.

J is TRBJ1-2 and V is TRBV19; D gene unclear. Trimming pared 6 bases from V and 0 bases from J, leaving 11 bases between. The CDR3 consists of 14 residues. Germline V gene lookup returns CDR1 LNHDA and CDR2 SQIVND (reference sequence). The CDR3 is CASSQDQANYGYTF. Here the CDR3 DNA reads TGTGCCAGTAGCCAGGATCAGGCTAACTATGGCTACACCTTC.